This entry concerns a single TCR beta chain. The antigen is undetermined. This entry comes from a study of T cell responses to AZD1222 COVID-19 vaccine. Points from the study as a whole: A mostly white British donor set with more females was recruited, and clonal diversity was possibly underestimated.

Assay used: immunoSEQ multiplex PCR; TCRdb lists only in-frame clones, some missing. The sample lists 95,000 to 110,000 clones, 70% to 90% occurring once. The trim removed 3 bases at V and 2 bases at J, leaving 11 bases unmatched. This CDR3 has 18 amino acids. The chain carries TRBV23-1 and TRBJ1-5; 9 bases line up with TRBD1. TRBV23-1 is reported as an ORF; its role is uncertain. This TCR was sampled from an adult who received the AZD1222 COVID-19 vaccine. The material was peripheral blood, obtained 28 days after the second AZD1222 dose. As DNA, the CDR3 is TGCGCCAGCAGTCACCTAGGAGGGACAGGGCAAGGCAATCAGCCCCAGCATTTT. Amino acids: CASSHLGGTGQGNQPQHF.